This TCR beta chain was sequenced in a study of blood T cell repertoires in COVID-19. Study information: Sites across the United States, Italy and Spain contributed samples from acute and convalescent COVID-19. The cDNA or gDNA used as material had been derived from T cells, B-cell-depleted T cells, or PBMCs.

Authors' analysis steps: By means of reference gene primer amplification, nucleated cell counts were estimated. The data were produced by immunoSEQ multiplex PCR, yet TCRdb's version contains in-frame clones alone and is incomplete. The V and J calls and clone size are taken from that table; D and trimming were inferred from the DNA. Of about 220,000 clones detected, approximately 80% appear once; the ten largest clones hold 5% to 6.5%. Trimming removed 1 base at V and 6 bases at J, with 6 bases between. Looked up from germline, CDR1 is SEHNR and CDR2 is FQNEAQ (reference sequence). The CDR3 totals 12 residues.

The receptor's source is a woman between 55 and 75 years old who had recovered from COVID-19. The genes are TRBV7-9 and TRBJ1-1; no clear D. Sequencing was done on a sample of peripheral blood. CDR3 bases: TGTGCCAGCAGCTTAGATTTCTCTGAAGCTTTCTTT. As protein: CASSLDFSEAFF.